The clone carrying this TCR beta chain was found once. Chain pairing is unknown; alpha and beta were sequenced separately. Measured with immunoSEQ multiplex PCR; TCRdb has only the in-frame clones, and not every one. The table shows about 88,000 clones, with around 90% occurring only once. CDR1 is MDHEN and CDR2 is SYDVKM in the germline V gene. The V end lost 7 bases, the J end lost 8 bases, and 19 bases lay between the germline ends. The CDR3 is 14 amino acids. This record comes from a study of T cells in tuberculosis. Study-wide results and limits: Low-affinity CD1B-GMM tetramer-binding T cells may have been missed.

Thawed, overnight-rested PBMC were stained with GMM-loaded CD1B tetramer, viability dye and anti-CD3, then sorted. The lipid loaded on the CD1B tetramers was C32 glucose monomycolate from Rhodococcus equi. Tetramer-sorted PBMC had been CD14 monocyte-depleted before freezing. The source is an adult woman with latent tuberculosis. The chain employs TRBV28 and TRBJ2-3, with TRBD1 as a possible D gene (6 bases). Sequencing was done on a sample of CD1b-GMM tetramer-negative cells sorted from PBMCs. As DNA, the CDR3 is TGTGCCAGCAAATCAGGGGAGTTATTCCGTACGCAGTATTTT. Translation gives CASKSGELFRTQYF.